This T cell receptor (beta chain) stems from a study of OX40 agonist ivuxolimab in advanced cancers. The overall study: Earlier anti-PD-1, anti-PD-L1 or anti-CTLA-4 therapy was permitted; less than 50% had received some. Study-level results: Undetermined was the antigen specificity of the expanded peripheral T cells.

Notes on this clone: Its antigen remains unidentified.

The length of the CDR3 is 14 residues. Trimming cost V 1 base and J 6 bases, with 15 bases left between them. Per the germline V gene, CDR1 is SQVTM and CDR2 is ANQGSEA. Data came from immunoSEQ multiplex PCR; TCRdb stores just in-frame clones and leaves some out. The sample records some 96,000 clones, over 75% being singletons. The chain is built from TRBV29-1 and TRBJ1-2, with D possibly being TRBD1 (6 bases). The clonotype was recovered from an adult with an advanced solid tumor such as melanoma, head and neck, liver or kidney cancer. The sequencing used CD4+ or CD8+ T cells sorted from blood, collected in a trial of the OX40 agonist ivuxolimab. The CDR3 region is CSVEVGGGADGYTF. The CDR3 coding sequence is TGCAGCGTTGAAGTTGGGGGGGGCGCGGATGGCTACACCTTC.